What follows are 14 T cell receptor beta chains derived from one specimen sequenced in a study of blood T cells in healthy people across ages. The second PCR ran about 6 to 11 cycles with a sample-barcoded 5' primer and J-beta primers. TCRdb called the 5' RACE reads again in MiXCR, with one record for every CDR3 protein. The table has around 990,000 distinct CDR3 sequences, 30% to 40% seen once; the top ten hold about an eighth. The source material was blood. These receptors all come from a man in his late teens or twenties in good health.

CDR3: CANSPDMPNTEAFF. In DNA form, the CDR3 reads TGTGCCAACAGCCCCGACATGCCGAACACTGAAGCTTTCTTT. V and J are TRBV6-1 and TRBJ1-1, with no clear D. The CDR3 sequence is 14 residues long. The ends were cut back, 10 bases at V and 1 base at J, with 16 bases in the middle. Germline assignment: CDR1 MNHNS and CDR2 SASEGT.

The chain is built from TRBV12-5 and TRBJ1-1; D gene uncertain. Trimming took 5 bases from V and 4 from J, leaving 8 bases between them. Germline lookup yields CDR1 LGHNT and CDR2 FRNRAP. There are 12 residues in the CDR3. CDR3 DNA: TGTGCTAGTGGTCCGGTGGGCACTGAAGCTTTCTTT. Translation gives CASGPVGTEAFF.

The sample holds a few counts of this clonotype. The rearrangement links TRBV21-1 to TRBJ1-2; the table's D call, TRBD1, has no DNA check behind it. TRBV21-1 is given as a pseudogene. The CDR3 loop spans 16 amino acids. The CDR3 region has the DNA TGTGCCAGCAGCAAAATCGAAGGGGGCGCGTACTATGGCTACACCTTC. Protein product: CASSKIEGGAYYGYTF.

The genes are TRBV13 and TRBJ1-2; D gene unclear. The ends were cut back, 6 bases at V and 3 bases at J, with 14 bases in the middle. Germline values: CDR1 PRHDT, CDR2 FYEKMQ (reference sequence). The CDR3 contains 14 residues. The CDR3 nucleotides are TGTGCCAGCAGTCTCTCGGGTGCGGACTATGGCTACACCTTC. It translates to CASSLSGADYGYTF. The full variable domain, with the rest looked up from reference TRBV13 and TRBJ1-2, is AAGVIQSPRHLIKEKRETATLKCYPIPRHDTVYWYQQGPGQDPQFLISFYEKMQSDKGSIPDRFSAQQFSDYHSELNMSSLELGDSALYFCASSLSGADYGYTFGSGTRLTVV.

In this sample, this clonotype turned up a few times. CDR3 coding DNA: TGTGCCAGCAGCCCTCGGACGGATCTTTTTCCCGCGGAGACCCAGTACTTC. Amino acid sequence: CASSPRTDLFPAETQYF. The chain links TRBV9 to TRBJ2-5; D not resolved. Germline-derived CDR1 and CDR2 are SGDLS and YYNGEE. Trimming removed 4 bases from V and 5 bases from J, with 24 bases in between. The CDR3 is 17 residues long.

The chain joins TRBV20-1 to TRBJ1-4, with D maybe TRBD1 (6 bases). This CDR3 is built from 13 residues. CDR1 DFQATT and CDR2 SNEGSKA come from the germline V gene (reference sequence). V was cut by 5 bases and J by 7 bases, with 14 bases left in between. The CDR3 sequence is CSAWDKVREKLFF. The CDR3 DNA reads as TGCAGTGCTTGGGACAAGGTACGTGAAAAACTGTTTTTT.

The chain couples TRBV29-1 to TRBJ2-3, with 9 positions matching TRBD1. Germline assignment: CDR1 SQVTM and CDR2 ANQGSEA. The CDR3 runs 12 residues. The V and J ends lost 7 bases and 5 bases, in that order; junction bases with no gene match: 4. The CDR3 DNA reads as TGCAGCGCCGGACAGGGGAAAGATACGCAGTATTTT. Encoded protein: CSAGQGKDTQYF.

CDR3 in amino acids: CSARRAGGPTGELFF. CDR3 nucleotide sequence: TGCAGTGCTAGACGAGCGGGGGGGCCCACCGGGGAGCTGTTTTTT. The chain couples TRBV20-1 to TRBJ2-2; 10 bases align to TRBD2. V lost 2 bases, J lost 4 bases, and 4 bases stayed unmatched. This CDR3 comprises 15 residues. Per germline, CDR1 DFQATT and CDR2 SNEGSKA (reference sequence).

The chain is built from TRBV6-6 and TRBJ2-7; 9 nucleotides line up with TRBD1. Trimming removed 6 bases from V and 2 bases from J; junction bases left unmatched: 11. CDR3 size: 16 residues. Per germline, CDR1 MNHNY and CDR2 SVGAGI (reference sequence). CDR3 loop: CASSSTDRGIPYEQYF. CDR3 sequence (DNA): TGTGCCAGCAGCTCGACCGACAGGGGGATCCCCTACGAGCAGTACTTC.

This clonotype has only a few counts. J is TRBJ1-1 and V is TRBV2, with 7 bases identical to TRBD1. The germline V gene has CDR1 SNHLY and CDR2 FYNNEI. This CDR3 has 12 amino acids. V dropped 7 bases and J dropped 10; count of bases not matched to a gene: 9. This CDR3 is CASTGIQGIAFF. In nucleotides, the CDR3 is TGTGCCAGCACCGGAATACAGGGGATAGCTTTCTTT.

The chain is built from TRBV4-3 and TRBJ2-1; D may match TRBD1 or TRBD2 (6 bases each). Trimming cost V 0 bases and J 2 bases, with 11 bases left between them. The CDR3 consists of 16 residues. Germline CDR1 and CDR2: LGHNA and YSLEER. CDR3 protein: CASSQEWRGTYNEQFF. The DNA for the CDR3 is TGCGCCAGCAGCCAAGAATGGAGGGGGACCTACAATGAGCAGTTCTTC.

Only one count was recorded for this clonotype. The chain joins TRBV27 to TRBJ2-2; 9 bases align to TRBD1. This CDR3 has 17 residues. Trimming took 0 bases from V and 2 from J; bases not matched to a gene: 4. The V gene's germline CDR1 is MNHEY and CDR2 SMNVEV (reference sequence). CDR3 DNA sequence: TGTGCCAGCAGTTTATCCGGACAGGGGACAAACACCGGGGAGCTGTTTTTT. Translating it yields CASSLSGQGTNTGELFF.

A few counts support this clonotype. DNA of the CDR3: TGTGCCAGCAGCGTAGCGGTAGACAGGCTCTCTGGGGCCAACGTCCTGACTTTC. It codes for CASSVAVDRLSGANVLTF. The chain recombines TRBV9 with TRBJ2-6, with TRBD1 as a possible D gene (6 bases). The CDR3 has 18 amino acids. Germline values: CDR1 SGDLS, CDR2 YYNGEE. The germline V and J ends were trimmed by 0 bases and 0 bases, with 13 bases remaining between them.

V gene TRBV28 combines with J gene TRBJ1-2; D may be TRBD1 (5 bases). The CDR3 is made up of 13 amino acids. Germline lookup yields CDR1 MDHEN and CDR2 SYDVKM. V lost 9 bases, J lost 0 bases, and 11 bases lay in between. CDR3 nucleotide sequence: TGTGCCAGTTGGACAAGGACTAACTATGGCTACACCTTC. This sequence encodes CASWTRTNYGYTF.